These 2 T cell receptor beta chains originate from one sample sequenced in a study of cytomegalovirus exposure and HLA in healthy donors. The study ran its PCR with 60 Vbeta and 13 Jbeta primers. Clones were sequenced by immunoSEQ multiplex PCR, and TCRdb holds only the in-frame ones, with some missing. The sample holds 110,000 or so clones, roughly two thirds seen once. Sequences were obtained from PBMCs. The receptors derive from a man aged 40-49 years in good health and CMV-seronegative.

The J gene is TRBJ2-5, the V gene TRBV9, with 12 bases matching TRBD1. The V gene's germline CDR1 is SGDLS and CDR2 YYNGEE. V lost 4 bases, J lost 4 bases, and 14 bases stayed unmatched. The CDR3 contains 18 residues. The CDR3 here is CASSTSRGGTGGRETQYF. CDR3 DNA: TGTGCCAGCAGCACTAGTAGGGGGGGGACAGGGGGCCGAGAGACCCAGTACTTC.

This clone appeared a single time. The chain couples TRBV27 to TRBJ2-7, with 7 nucleotides matching TRBD1. Germline V lookup: CDR1 MNHEY, CDR2 SMNVEV (reference sequence). The V gene end was trimmed by 1 base and the J gene end by 2 bases; junction bases not matched to a gene: 5. The CDR3 is 15 amino acids. The CDR3 loop is CASSLLPGGAYEQYF. The CDR3 DNA reads as TGTGCCAGCAGTTTATTGCCAGGGGGTGCCTACGAGCAGTACTTC.